This is a list of T cell receptor beta chains from one sample in a study of blood T cell repertoires in COVID-19. Repertoires were generated with immunoSEQ multiplex PCR, while TCRdb's copy carries only in-frame clones and drops some. The table has about 380,000 clones, approximately 90% seen once. The source material was PBMCs or T cells enriched from blood (not recorded which). These receptors were taken from a woman aged 18-35 years who had recovered from COVID-19. CDR3s include the opening cysteine and the closing phenylalanine or tryptophan. Each record gives: J gene, D gene, clone size, V gene, CDR3 protein, CDR3 DNA. The D gene is left open where the match is weak. Rows give clone size only sometimes, using once, few, many, or a class for an expanded clone.

j_gene: TRBJ2-3
d_gene: NA
abundance: NA
v_gene: TRBV24-1
CDR3aa: CATSDSIADTQYF
CDR3nt: TGTGCCACCAGTGATTCAATTGCAGATACGCAGTATTTT

j_gene: TRBJ1-2
d_gene: NA
abundance: NA
v_gene: TRBV30
CDR3aa: CAWSPVYGYTF
CDR3nt: TGTGCCTGGAGTCCAGTCTATGGCTACACCTTC

j_gene: TRBJ2-1
d_gene: NA
abundance: once
v_gene: TRBV29-1
CDR3aa: CSASGFTWNEQFF
CDR3nt: TGCAGCGCCTCAGGGTTTACGTGGAATGAGCAGTTCTTC

j_gene: TRBJ1-3
d_gene: NA
abundance: NA
v_gene: TRBV6-1
CDR3aa: CASSDVAAGNTIYF
CDR3nt: TGTGCCAGCAGTGATGTGGCGGCTGGAAACACCATATATTTT

j_gene: TRBJ1-2
d_gene: NA
abundance: NA
v_gene: TRBV29-1
CDR3aa: CSVRGGNYGYTF
CDR3nt: TGCAGCGTTCGGGGGGGTAACTATGGCTACACCTTC

j_gene: TRBJ2-2
d_gene: NA
abundance: few
v_gene: TRBV6-5
CDR3aa: CASSYYRATGELFF
CDR3nt: TGTGCCAGCAGTTACTACAGGGCCACCGGGGAGCTGTTTTTT

j_gene: TRBJ2-1
d_gene: NA
abundance: NA
v_gene: TRBV11-3
CDR3aa: CASSLDRGRGDEQFF
CDR3nt: TGTGCCAGCAGCTTAGATAGGGGGAGGGGGGATGAGCAGTTCTTC

j_gene: TRBJ1-1
d_gene: NA
abundance: few
v_gene: TRBV5-4
CDR3aa: CASSSVQGTEAFF
CDR3nt: TGTGCCAGCAGCTCAGTACAGGGCACTGAAGCTTTCTTT

j_gene: TRBJ1-2
d_gene: TRBD1
abundance: NA
v_gene: TRBV5-1
CDR3aa: CASSPGTGKYGYTF
CDR3nt: TGCGCCAGCAGCCCAGGGACAGGGAAGTATGGCTACACCTTC

j_gene: TRBJ1-1
d_gene: TRBD1
abundance: NA
v_gene: TRBV5-6
CDR3aa: CASSHMTGFNTEAFF
CDR3nt: TGTGCCAGCAGCCACATGACAGGGTTTAACACTGAAGCTTTCTTT

j_gene: TRBJ2-5
d_gene: TRBD1
abundance: few
v_gene: TRBV6-1
CDR3aa: CASSENRGRQETQYF
CDR3nt: TGTGCCAGCAGTGAAAACAGGGGGCGCCAAGAGACCCAGTACTTC

j_gene: TRBJ1-1
d_gene: TRBD1
abundance: NA
v_gene: TRBV7-9
CDR3aa: CASSPSGQLNTEAFF
CDR3nt: TGTGCCAGCAGCCCCTCGGGACAGTTGAACACTGAAGCTTTCTTT

j_gene: TRBJ2-1
d_gene: TRBD2
abundance: NA
v_gene: TRBV7-3
CDR3aa: CASSSVSGDEQFF
CDR3nt: TGTGCCAGCAGCTCAGTCAGCGGGGATGAGCAGTTCTTC

j_gene: TRBJ2-5
d_gene: TRBD2
abundance: NA
v_gene: TRBV2
CDR3aa: CASSPGGGRRETQYF
CDR3nt: TGTGCCAGCAGTCCCGGGGGGGGGCGTCGAGAGACCCAGTACTTC

j_gene: TRBJ1-1
d_gene: NA
abundance: NA
v_gene: TRBV9
CDR3aa: CASSASRGGNTEAFF
CDR3nt: TGTGCCAGCAGCGCCAGCAGGGGTGGGAACACTGAAGCTTTCTTT

j_gene: TRBJ2-3
d_gene: NA
abundance: many
v_gene: TRBV11-2
CDR3aa: CASSPVVEQGRPSTDTQYF
CDR3nt: TGTGCCAGCAGCCCTGTGGTTGAACAGGGTCGTCCTAGCACAGATACGCAGTATTTT

j_gene: TRBJ2-1
d_gene: TRBD2
abundance: NA
v_gene: TRBV27
CDR3aa: CASSLYGGAYNEQFF
CDR3nt: TGTGCCAGCAGTTTATACGGGGGGGCCTACAATGAGCAGTTCTTC

j_gene: TRBJ1-1
d_gene: TRBD1
abundance: few
v_gene: TRBV5-3
CDR3aa: CARSLPPRQGRRNTEAFF
CDR3nt: TGTGCCAGAAGCTTGCCTCCTCGACAGGGGAGGAGAAACACTGAAGCTTTCTTT

j_gene: TRBJ1-2
d_gene: NA
abundance: NA
v_gene: TRBV7-9
CDR3aa: CASSFAGGYGYTF
CDR3nt: TGTGCCAGCAGCTTCGCCGGGGGCTATGGCTACACCTTC

j_gene: TRBJ2-5
d_gene: NA
abundance: few
v_gene: TRBV28
CDR3aa: CASSRGKAETQYF
CDR3nt: TGTGCCAGCAGTAGGGGAAAGGCGGAGACCCAGTACTTC

j_gene: TRBJ1-4
d_gene: TRBD1
abundance: few
v_gene: TRBV9
CDR3aa: CASSETGAREKLFF
CDR3nt: TGTGCCAGCAGCGAGACAGGGGCTCGCGAAAAACTGTTTTTT

j_gene: TRBJ2-1
d_gene: TRBD1
abundance: once
v_gene: TRBV29-1
CDR3aa: CSVEAVVGQETYNEQFF
CDR3nt: TGCAGCGTTGAAGCAGTCGTAGGACAGGAGACCTACAATGAGCAGTTCTTC

j_gene: TRBJ2-5
d_gene: TRBD2
abundance: NA
v_gene: TRBV18
CDR3aa: CASSPGLPQETQYF
CDR3nt: TGTGCCAGCTCACCGGGACTACCACAAGAGACCCAGTACTTC

j_gene: TRBJ1-1
d_gene: NA
abundance: NA
v_gene: TRBV6-5
CDR3aa: CASSPQWPGAFF
CDR3nt: TGTGCCAGCAGTCCCCAGTGGCCAGGGGCTTTCTTT

j_gene: TRBJ1-1
d_gene: NA
abundance: NA
v_gene: TRBV30
CDR3aa: CAWSVRKGVTEAFF
CDR3nt: TGTGCCTGGAGTGTACGAAAGGGGGTCACTGAAGCTTTCTTT

j_gene: TRBJ1-4
d_gene: NA
abundance: NA
v_gene: TRBV30
CDR3aa: CAWSPGWVEKLFF
CDR3nt: TGTGCCTGGAGCCCAGGGTGGGTAGAAAAACTGTTTTTT

j_gene: TRBJ1-1
d_gene: NA
abundance: NA
v_gene: TRBV6-5
CDR3aa: CASSYGQSTEAFF
CDR3nt: TGTGCCAGCAGTTACGGACAGAGCACTGAAGCTTTCTTT

j_gene: TRBJ2-3
d_gene: NA
abundance: NA
v_gene: TRBV29-1
CDR3aa: CSATGTGATQYF
CDR3nt: TGCAGCGCAACAGGGACGGGCGCTACGCAGTATTTT

j_gene: TRBJ1-4
d_gene: NA
abundance: NA
v_gene: TRBV2
CDR3aa: CASSDEDRDNEKLFF
CDR3nt: TGTGCCAGCAGTGATGAGGATCGGGATAATGAAAAACTGTTTTTT

j_gene: TRBJ1-2
d_gene: NA
abundance: NA
v_gene: TRBV19
CDR3aa: CASSRRGLNYGYTF
CDR3nt: TGTGCCAGTAGCCGGCGGGGGCTCAACTATGGCTACACCTTC

j_gene: TRBJ2-6
d_gene: NA
abundance: NA
v_gene: TRBV18
CDR3aa: CASSITTSGANVLTF
CDR3nt: TGTGCCAGCTCAATCACTACTTCTGGGGCCAACGTCCTGACTTTC